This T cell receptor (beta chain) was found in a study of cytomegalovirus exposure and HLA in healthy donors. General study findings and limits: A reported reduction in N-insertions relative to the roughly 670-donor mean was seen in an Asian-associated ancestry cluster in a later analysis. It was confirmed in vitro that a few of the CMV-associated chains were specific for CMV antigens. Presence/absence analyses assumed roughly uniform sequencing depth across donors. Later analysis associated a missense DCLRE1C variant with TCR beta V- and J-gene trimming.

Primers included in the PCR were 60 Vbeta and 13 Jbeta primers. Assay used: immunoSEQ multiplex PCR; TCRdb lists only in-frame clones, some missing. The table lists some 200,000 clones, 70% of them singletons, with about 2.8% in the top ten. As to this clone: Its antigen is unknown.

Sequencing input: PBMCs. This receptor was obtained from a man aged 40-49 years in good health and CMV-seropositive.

CDR3 protein: CASSLSFKGRTEAFF. The CDR3 nucleotides read TGTGCCAGCAGTTTATCATTTAAGGGGCGGACTGAAGCTTTCTTT. This chain uses TRBV27 with TRBJ1-1; D possibly corresponds to TRBD1 (5 bases). Germline V gene data show CDR1 as MNHEY and CDR2 as SMNVEV (reference sequence). Trimming cost V 0 bases and J 5 bases, with 13 bases left between them. This CDR3 is 15 amino acids long.